This T cell receptor (beta chain) derives from a study of blood T cells in healthy people across ages. Trimming left V 6 bases short and J 7 bases short, with 13 bases between. The CDR3 sequence is 14 residues long. This clonotype was seen only a few times. Primers used in a second PCR of roughly 6 to 12 cycles were a sample-barcoded 5' primer and a J-beta primer mix. TCRdb analysed the 5' RACE reads with MiXCR anew, one entry per CDR3 protein. The repertoire holds some 760,000 distinct CDR3 sequences, with roughly 25% as singletons. These data also formed part of another study, on T cells of mothers and their children.

This chain connects TRBV12-3 or TRBV12-4 to TRBJ1-6; tentative D call: TRBD1 (6 bases). The receptor's source is a boy younger than 18 in good health. Source material: blood. CDR3 DNA sequence: TGTGCCAGCAGACCCGGCAGGGGCAATTCACCCCTCCACTTT. Protein product: CASRPGRGNSPLHF.